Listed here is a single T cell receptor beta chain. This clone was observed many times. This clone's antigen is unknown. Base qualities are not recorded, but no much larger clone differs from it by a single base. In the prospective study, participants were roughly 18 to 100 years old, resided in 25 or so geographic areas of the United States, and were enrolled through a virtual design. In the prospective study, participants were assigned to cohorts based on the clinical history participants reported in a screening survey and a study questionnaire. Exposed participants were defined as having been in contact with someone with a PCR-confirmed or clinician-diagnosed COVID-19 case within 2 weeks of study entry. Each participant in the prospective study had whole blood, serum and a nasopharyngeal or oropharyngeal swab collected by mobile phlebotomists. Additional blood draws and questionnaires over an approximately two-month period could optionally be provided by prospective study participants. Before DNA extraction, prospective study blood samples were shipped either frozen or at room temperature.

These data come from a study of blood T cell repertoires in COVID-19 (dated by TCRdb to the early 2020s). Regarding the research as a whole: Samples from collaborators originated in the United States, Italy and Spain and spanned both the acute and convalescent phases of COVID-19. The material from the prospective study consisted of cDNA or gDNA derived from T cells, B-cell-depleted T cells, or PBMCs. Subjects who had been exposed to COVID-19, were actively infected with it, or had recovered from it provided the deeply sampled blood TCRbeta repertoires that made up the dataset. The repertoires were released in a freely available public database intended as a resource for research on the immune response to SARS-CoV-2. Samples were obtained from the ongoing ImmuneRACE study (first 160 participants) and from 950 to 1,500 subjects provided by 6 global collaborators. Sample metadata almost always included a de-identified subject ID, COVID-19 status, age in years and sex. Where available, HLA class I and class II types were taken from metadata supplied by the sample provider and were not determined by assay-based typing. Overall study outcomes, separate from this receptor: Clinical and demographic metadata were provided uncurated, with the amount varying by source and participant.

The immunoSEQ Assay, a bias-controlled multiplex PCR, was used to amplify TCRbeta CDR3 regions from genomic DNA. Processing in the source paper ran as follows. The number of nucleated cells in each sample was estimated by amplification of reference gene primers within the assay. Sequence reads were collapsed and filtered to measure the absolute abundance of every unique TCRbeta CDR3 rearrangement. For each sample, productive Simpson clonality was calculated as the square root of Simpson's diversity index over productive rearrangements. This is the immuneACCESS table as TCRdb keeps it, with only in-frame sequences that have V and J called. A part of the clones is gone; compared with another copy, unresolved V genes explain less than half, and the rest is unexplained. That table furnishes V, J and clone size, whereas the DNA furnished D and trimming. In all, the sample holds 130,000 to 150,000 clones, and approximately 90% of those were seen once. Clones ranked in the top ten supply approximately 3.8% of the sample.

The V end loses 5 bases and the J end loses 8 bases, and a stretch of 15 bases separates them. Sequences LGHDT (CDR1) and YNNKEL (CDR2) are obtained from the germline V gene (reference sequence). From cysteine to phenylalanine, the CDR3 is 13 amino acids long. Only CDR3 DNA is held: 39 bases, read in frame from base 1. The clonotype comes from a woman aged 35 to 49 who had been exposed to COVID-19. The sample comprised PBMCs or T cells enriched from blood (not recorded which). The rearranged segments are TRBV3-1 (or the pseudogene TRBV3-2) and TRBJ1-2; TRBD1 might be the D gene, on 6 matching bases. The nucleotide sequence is TGTGCCAGCAGCGAACAGGGTCATCGGGGCTACACCTTC. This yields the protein CASSEQGHRGYTF.